The subject of this entry is one T cell receptor beta chain. Its antigen is not identified. These data are taken from a study of cytomegalovirus exposure and HLA in healthy donors. Study results and limitations: As was reported, the HLA-A and HLA-B alleles of most subjects were accurately predicted from TCR beta sequences. One later analysis reportedly identified an Asian-associated ancestry cluster that showed fewer N-insertions than the approximately 700-donor mean.

The study ran its PCR with 60 Vbeta and 13 Jbeta primers. The method was immunoSEQ multiplex PCR; TCRdb's version includes in-frame clones alone and lacks a portion of them. The table has some 130,000 clones, about 79% seen once; the top ten hold more than 1.5%. The V and J ends lost 3 bases and 4 bases respectively, with 13 bases between them. The germline V gene encodes CDR1 LNHDA and CDR2 SQIVND (reference sequence). The CDR3 has 16 amino acids. Material: PBMCs. This TCR was recovered from a man in his late teens or twenties in good health and CMV-seronegative. The J gene is TRBJ2-6, the V gene TRBV19, with a tentative D call TRBD1 (6 bases). The CDR3 here is CASSIMLGAGANVLTF. Written as DNA, the CDR3 is TGTGCCAGTAGTATTATGTTGGGGGCGGGGGCCAACGTCCTGACTTTC.